Below are 19 T cell receptor beta chains sequenced from a single sample in a study of CD8 T cells in Susac syndrome. Random hexamers were used to reverse transcribe roughly 0.45 to 1 ug of RNA. In TCRdb, the immunoSEQ multiplex PCR reads were re-called with MiXCR into one record per CDR3 protein. The sample lists 90,000 to 150,000 distinct CDR3 sequences, 93% occurring once. The material sequenced was CD4+ T cells from PBMCs. These receptors originate from a human donor with multiple sclerosis.

This rearrangement joins TRBV6-5 to TRBJ2-6; D possibly corresponds to TRBD1 (5 bases). This CDR3 region has 13 residues. CDR1 MNHEY and CDR2 SVGAGI come from the germline V gene. V shed 8 bases and J shed 2 bases, with 7 bases lying between them. CDR3 DNA sequence: TGTGCCAGCGGGGCGACTGGGGCCAACGTCCTGACTTTC. Residues: CASGATGANVLTF.

The chain links TRBV4-2 to TRBJ2-2, with D perhaps TRBD2 (5 bases). Germline loops: CDR1 LGHNA, CDR2 YNFKEQ. The CDR3 length is 17 residues. V was clipped by 3 bases and J by 7 bases, with 21 bases between them. CDR3 loop: CASSQRTFIGEGGELFF. The DNA for the CDR3 is TGTGCCAGCAGCCAGCGGACTTTTATCGGGGAAGGCGGGGAGCTGTTTTTT.

The CDR3 nucleotides are TGTGCCAGCAGCCTACGACAGGGTAACACCGGGGAGCTGTTTTTT. This translates into CASSLRQGNTGELFF. The chain has TRBV12-3 or TRBV12-4 and TRBJ2-2; 7 bases are shared with TRBD1. The trim removed 6 bases at V and 2 bases at J, leaving 6 bases unmatched. This CDR3 is built from 15 residues.

V usage is TRBV19 and J usage is TRBJ2-5; TRBD2 matches 7 bases. With V trimmed by 6 bases and J by 5 bases, 12 bases remained unmatched. CDR3 length: 15 amino acids. Germline V CDR1 and CDR2: LNHDA, SQIVND (reference sequence). CDR3 sequence (DNA): TGTGCCAGTAGGAGGGAGGGAACTACCGGGGAGACCCAGTACTTC. Translation gives CASRREGTTGETQYF.

This chain joins TRBV30 and TRBJ2-5; 8 nucleotides line up with TRBD2. CDR1 and CDR2 (germline): GTSNPN, SVGIG (reference sequence). This CDR3 spans 14 amino acids. The ends lost 3 bases at V and 7 bases at J; junction bases unmatched: 10. Here the CDR3 reads CAWSARGASGTQYF. In nucleotides, the CDR3 is TGTGCCTGGAGCGCGCGGGGGGCATCGGGGACCCAGTACTTC. Based on the CDR3 plus reference TRBV30 and TRBJ2-5, the full variable domain is SQTIHQWPATLVQPVGSPLSLECTVEGTSNPNLYWYRQAAGRGLQLLFYSVGIGQISSEVPQNLSASRPQDRQFILSSKKLLLSDSGFYLCAWSARGASGTQYFGPGTRLLVL.

Turning to this clonotype: A junction end diverges from the germline sequence, so it may reflect a read error. The genes are TRBV5-1 and TRBJ1-1; tentative D call: TRBD1 (6 bases). CDR3 length equals 14 residues. The germline CDR1 and CDR2 sequences are SGHRS and YFSETQ. The CDR3 bases are TGTGCCAGCAGTTTAGCAGGGGCGAACACTGAAGCTTTCTTT. This encodes CASSLAGANTEAFF.

The V gene is TRBV5-1, the J gene TRBJ2-4, with D tentatively TRBD1 or TRBD2 (5 bases each). Trimming cost V 4 bases and J 7 bases, with 21 bases left between them. Per germline, CDR1 SGHRS and CDR2 YFSETQ. This CDR3 is built from 16 residues. The CDR3 DNA is TGCGCCAGCAGCCCCGGGGCAGCCGAGCTCGCGAACATTCAGTACTTC. Its protein product is CASSPGAAELANIQYF.

The chain carries TRBV11-2 and TRBJ2-1; a possible D gene is TRBD1 (7 bases). V shed 5 bases and J shed 9 bases, with 14 bases lying between them. In germline, CDR1 is SGHAT, CDR2 FQNNGV. The CDR3 loop spans 13 amino acids. The CDR3 DNA reads as TGTGCCAGCAGCCAGGGGGGCCCCAGTGAGCAGTTCTTC. It encodes CASSQGGPSEQFF. Drawing the rest from reference TRBV11-2 and TRBJ2-1, the complete variable domain is EAGVAQSPRYKIIEKRQSVAFWCNPISGHATLYWYQQILGQGPKLLIQFQNNGVVDDSQLPKDRFSAERLKGVDSTLKIQPAKLEDSAVYLCASSQGGPSEQFFGPGTRLTVL.

This chain connects TRBV6-6 to TRBJ1-5; D is unclear. The CDR3 runs 14 residues. V shed 2 bases and J shed 5 bases, with 10 bases lying between them. The germline V gene encodes CDR1 MNHNY and CDR2 SVGAGI (reference sequence). The CDR3 DNA reads as TGTGCCAGCAGTTACCGCGGCGGTTATCAGCCCCAGCATTTT. Translating gives CASSYRGGYQPQHF.

This chain uses TRBV6-5 with TRBJ2-7, with 7 bases matching TRBD1. The CDR3 length is 17 residues. The germline gives CDR1 MNHEY, CDR2 SVGAGI. V shed 0 bases and J 0 bases; nucleotides not matched to a gene: 8. The CDR3 loop is CASSYSITAGGSYEQYF. CDR3 coding DNA: TGTGCCAGCAGTTACTCGATCACGGCAGGGGGCTCCTACGAGCAGTACTTC.

The CDR3, as DNA: TGCAGTGCGGGGCTGATCGAGAGACAGTACTTC. Protein product: CSAGLIERQYF. V is TRBV20-1 and J is TRBJ2-5; TRBD1 is a possible D gene (5 bases). CDR1 is DFQATT and CDR2 is SNEGSKA in the germline V gene (reference sequence). The CDR3 consists of 11 residues. The V and J ends lost 6 bases and 11 bases respectively, with 16 bases between them.

This clonotype was observed a single time. The V and J genes are TRBV5-1 and TRBJ2-3, with 11 bases identical to TRBD2. The V gene's germline CDR1 is SGHRS and CDR2 YFSETQ. The CDR3 contains 16 residues. Trimming removed 4 bases from V and 4 bases from J; junction bases left unmatched: 8. CDR3 protein: CASSGVAGGPADTQYF. The CDR3 DNA reads as TGCGCCAGCAGCGGCGTAGCGGGGGGGCCGGCAGATACGCAGTATTTT.

The chain employs TRBV5-1 and TRBJ2-5, with D perhaps TRBD1 (5 bases). Germline lookup yields CDR1 SGHRS and CDR2 YFSETQ. The CDR3 runs 12 residues. V was clipped by 4 bases and J by 5 bases, with 9 bases between them. The CDR3 coding sequence is TGCGCCAGCAGCGCCCACAGGGAGACCCAGTACTTC. Its translation is CASSAHRETQYF.

This sequence joins TRBV2 and TRBJ2-3; D may be TRBD2 (5 bases). The CDR3 loop spans 14 amino acids. Trimming removed 6 bases at V and 2 bases at J, with 12 bases between. The germline V gene has CDR1 SNHLY and CDR2 FYNNEI. CDR3 sequence (DNA): TGTGCCAGCAGAGACCTAGCCCCCACAGATACGCAGTATTTT. Amino acid sequence: CASRDLAPTDTQYF. Together with reference TRBV2 and TRBJ2-3, the CDR3 gives the full variable domain: EPEVTQTPSHQVTQMGQEVILRCVPISNHLYFYWYRQILGQKVEFLVSFYNNEISEKSEIFDDQFSVERPDGSNFTLKIRSTKLEDSAMYFCASRDLAPTDTQYFGPGTRLTVL.

V is TRBV5-6 and J is TRBJ1-2, with a weak D call TRBD1 (5 bases). This CDR3 contains 14 residues. The germline V gene has CDR1 SGHDT and CDR2 YYEEEE. V was cut by 6 bases and J by 1 base, with 13 bases left in between. The CDR3 DNA sequence: TGTGCCAGCAACCTTGGGGGAATTAACTATGGCTACACCTTC. This translates into CASNLGGINYGYTF. Looking up the rest from reference TRBV5-6 and TRBJ1-2 gives the full variable domain: DAGVTQSPTHLIKTRGQQVTLRCSPKSGHDTVSWYQQALGQGPQFIFQYYEEEERQRGNFPDRFSGHQFPNYSSELNVNALLLGDSALYLCASNLGGINYGYTFGSGTRLTVV.

The V call is TRBV7-2, the J call TRBJ2-6; unclear D gene. Trimming stripped 9 bases from V and 1 base from J, with 7 bases between. This CDR3 region has 13 residues. CDR1 is SGHTA, CDR2 FQGNSA, per germline. In nucleotides, the CDR3 is TGTGCCAGTAGGCGGTCTGGGGCCAACGTCCTGACTTTC. The encoded protein is CASRRSGANVLTF.

J is TRBJ2-5 and V is TRBV18; a possible D gene is TRBD1 (5 bases). The V and J ends lost 3 bases and 5 bases respectively, with 16 bases between them. Germline assignment: CDR1 KGHSH and CDR2 LQKENI. The CDR3 is made up of 15 amino acids. Here the CDR3 DNA reads TGTGCCAGCTCACCCCGCACAGGATCTGGGGAGACCCAGTACTTC. It encodes CASSPRTGSGETQYF.

The count of this clonotype is one. This rearrangement joins TRBV7-2 to TRBJ2-7; the match to TRBD1 covers 7 bases. Germline-derived CDR1 and CDR2 are SGHTA and FQGNSA. The CDR3 consists of 14 residues. The ends lost 3 bases at V and 3 bases at J; junction bases unmatched: 5. Here the CDR3 reads CASSLGQYSYEQYF. DNA for the CDR3: TGTGCCAGCAGCTTGGGACAGTATAGCTACGAGCAGTACTTC.

V usage is TRBV3-1 and J usage is TRBJ1-5, with TRBD1 as a possible D gene (5 bases). Germline V gene lookup returns CDR1 LGHDT and CDR2 YNNKEL (reference sequence). The CDR3 runs 15 residues. Trimming stripped 0 bases from V and 9 bases from J, with 15 bases between. CDR3 DNA: TGTGCCAGCAGCCAAGATTTAACAGCCGGGGGGCCCCAGCATTTT. It is translated as CASSQDLTAGGPQHF.